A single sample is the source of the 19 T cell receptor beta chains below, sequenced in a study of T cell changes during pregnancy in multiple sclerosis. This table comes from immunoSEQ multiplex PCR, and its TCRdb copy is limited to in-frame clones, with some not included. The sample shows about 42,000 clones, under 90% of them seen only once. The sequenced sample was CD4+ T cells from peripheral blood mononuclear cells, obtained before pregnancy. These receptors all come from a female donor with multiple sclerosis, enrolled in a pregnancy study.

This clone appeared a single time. The chain's CDR3 is CASSPGVDEQYF. Written as DNA, the CDR3 is TGTGCCAGCAGCCCAGGCGTCGACGAGCAGTACTTC. V usage is TRBV7-6 and J usage is TRBJ2-7; D is unresolved. The germline V and J ends were trimmed by 5 bases and 5 bases, with 10 bases remaining between them. Germline CDR1 is SGHVS and CDR2 is FNYEAQ. The CDR3 totals 12 residues.

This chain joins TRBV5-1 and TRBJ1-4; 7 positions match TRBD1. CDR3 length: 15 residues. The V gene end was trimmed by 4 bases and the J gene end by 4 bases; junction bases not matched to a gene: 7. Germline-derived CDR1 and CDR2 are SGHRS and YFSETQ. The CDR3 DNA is TGCGCCAGCAGCCTCGGGACAGACAGTAATGAAAAACTGTTTTTT. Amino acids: CASSLGTDSNEKLFF.

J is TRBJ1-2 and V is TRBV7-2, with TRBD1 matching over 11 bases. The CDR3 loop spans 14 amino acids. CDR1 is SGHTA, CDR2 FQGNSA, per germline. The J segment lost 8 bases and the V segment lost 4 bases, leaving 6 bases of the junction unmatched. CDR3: CASSSRTGGAGYTF. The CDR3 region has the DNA TGTGCCAGCAGCTCCCGGACAGGGGGCGCGGGCTACACCTTC.

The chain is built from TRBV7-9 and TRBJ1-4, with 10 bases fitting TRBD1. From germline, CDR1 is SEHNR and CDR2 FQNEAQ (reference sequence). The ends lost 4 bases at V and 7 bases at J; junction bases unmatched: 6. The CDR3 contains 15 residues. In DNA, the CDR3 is TGTGCCAGCAGCTCCGGGACAGGGGTTGGTGAAAAACTGTTTTTT. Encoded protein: CASSSGTGVGEKLFF.

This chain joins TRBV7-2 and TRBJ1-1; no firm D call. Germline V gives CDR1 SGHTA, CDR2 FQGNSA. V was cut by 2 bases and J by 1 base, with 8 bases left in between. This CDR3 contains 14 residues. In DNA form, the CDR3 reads TGTGCCAGCAGCTTATTGGCGGGGAACACTGAAGCTTTCTTT. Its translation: CASSLLAGNTEAFF. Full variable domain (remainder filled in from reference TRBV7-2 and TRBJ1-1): GAGVSQSPSNKVTEKGKDVELRCDPISGHTALYWYRQSLGQGLEFLIYFQGNSAPDKSGLPSDRFSAERTGGSVSTLTIQRTQQEDSAVYLCASSLLAGNTEAFFGQGTRLTVV.

CDR3 nucleotide sequence: TGTGCTAGTGGTTTGGTCGTGACAGGGTCCGGTAGCACTGAAGCTTTCTTT. This translates into CASGLVVTGSGSTEAFF. The rearrangement links TRBV12-5 to TRBJ1-1, with 7 positions matching TRBD1. V lost 0 bases, J lost 4 bases, and 11 bases stayed unmatched. The germline V gene encodes CDR1 LGHNT and CDR2 FRNRAP. The length of the CDR3 is 17 residues.

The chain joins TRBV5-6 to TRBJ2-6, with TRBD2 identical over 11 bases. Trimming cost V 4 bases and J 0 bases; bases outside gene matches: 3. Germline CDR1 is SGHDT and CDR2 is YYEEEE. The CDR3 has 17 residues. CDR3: CASSLGLAGSGANVLTF. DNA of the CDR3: TGTGCCAGCAGCCTAGGACTAGCGGGCTCTGGGGCCAACGTCCTGACTTTC.

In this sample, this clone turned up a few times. CDR3 bases: TGTGCCAGCAGCCCGGGGACTTACGCCTACGAGCAGTACTTC. Protein product: CASSPGTYAYEQYF. The V call is TRBV7-9, the J call TRBJ2-7; perhaps TRBD2 as D (6 bases). V shed 5 bases and J shed 2 bases, with 13 bases lying between them. This CDR3 is built from 14 residues. Per germline, CDR1 SEHNR and CDR2 FQNEAQ (reference sequence).

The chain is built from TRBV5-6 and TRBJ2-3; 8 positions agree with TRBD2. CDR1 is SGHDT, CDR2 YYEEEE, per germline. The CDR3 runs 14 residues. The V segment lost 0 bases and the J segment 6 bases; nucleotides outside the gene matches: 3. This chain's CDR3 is CASSLAAGVDTQYF. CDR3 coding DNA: TGTGCCAGCAGCTTGGCAGCGGGAGTGGATACGCAGTATTTT.

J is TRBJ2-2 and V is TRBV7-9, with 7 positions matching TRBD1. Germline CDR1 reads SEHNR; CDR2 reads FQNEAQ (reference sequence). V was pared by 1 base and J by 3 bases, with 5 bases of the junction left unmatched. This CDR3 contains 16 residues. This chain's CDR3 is CASSLETGADTGELFF. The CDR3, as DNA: TGTGCCAGCAGCTTAGAAACAGGGGCGGACACCGGGGAGCTGTTTTTT.

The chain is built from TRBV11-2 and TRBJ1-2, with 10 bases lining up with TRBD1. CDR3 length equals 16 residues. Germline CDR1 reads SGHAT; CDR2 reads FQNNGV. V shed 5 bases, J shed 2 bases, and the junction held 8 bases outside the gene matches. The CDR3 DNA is TGTGCCAGCAGCGCGCCGAGGACAGGGGGGAACTATGGCTACACCTTC. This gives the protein CASSAPRTGGNYGYTF.

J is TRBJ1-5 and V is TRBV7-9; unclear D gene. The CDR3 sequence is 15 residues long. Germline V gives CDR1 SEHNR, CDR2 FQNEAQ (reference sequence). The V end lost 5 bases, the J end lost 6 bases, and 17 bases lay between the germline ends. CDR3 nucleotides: TGTGCCAGCAGCCGAGGACCGGGAATGCGTCAGCCCCAGCATTTT. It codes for CASSRGPGMRQPQHF.

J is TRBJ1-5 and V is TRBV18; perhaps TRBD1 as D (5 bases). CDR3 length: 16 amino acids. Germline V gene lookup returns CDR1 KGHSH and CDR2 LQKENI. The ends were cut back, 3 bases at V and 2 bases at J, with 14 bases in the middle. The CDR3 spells CASSPQGSAGNQPQHF. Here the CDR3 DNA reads TGTGCCAGCTCACCCCAGGGTTCTGCCGGCAATCAGCCCCAGCATTTT. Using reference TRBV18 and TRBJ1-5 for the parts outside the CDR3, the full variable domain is NAGVMQNPRHLVRRRGQEARLRCSPMKGHSHVYWYRQLPEEGLKFMVYLQKENIIDESGMPKERFSAEFPKEGPSILRIQQVVRGDSAAYFCASSPQGSAGNQPQHFGDGTRLSIL.

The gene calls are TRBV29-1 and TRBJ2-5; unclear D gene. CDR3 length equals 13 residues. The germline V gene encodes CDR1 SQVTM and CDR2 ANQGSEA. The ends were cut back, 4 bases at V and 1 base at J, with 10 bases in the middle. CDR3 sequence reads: CSVGDLLQETQYF. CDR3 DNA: TGCAGCGTTGGAGACCTCCTCCAAGAGACCCAGTACTTC.

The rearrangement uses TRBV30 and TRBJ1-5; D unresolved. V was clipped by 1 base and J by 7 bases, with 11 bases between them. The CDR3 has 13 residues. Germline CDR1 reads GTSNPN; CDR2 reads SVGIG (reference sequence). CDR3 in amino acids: CAWSGNPGQPQHF. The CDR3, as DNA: TGTGCCTGGAGTGGAAATCCGGGACAGCCCCAGCATTTT.

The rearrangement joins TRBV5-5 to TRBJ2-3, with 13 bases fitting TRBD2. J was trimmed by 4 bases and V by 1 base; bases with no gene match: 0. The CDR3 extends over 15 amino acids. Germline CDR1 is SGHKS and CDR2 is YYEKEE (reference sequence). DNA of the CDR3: TGTGCCAGCAGCTTGACTAGCGGGGGGGCAGATACGCAGTATTTT. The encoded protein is CASSLTSGGADTQYF. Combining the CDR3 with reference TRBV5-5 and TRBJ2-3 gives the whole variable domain DAGVTQSPTHLIKTRGQQVTLRCSPISGHKSVSWYQQVLGQGPQFIFQYYEKEERGRGNFPDRFSARQFPNYSSELNVNALLLGDSALYLCASSLTSGGADTQYFGPGTRLTVL.

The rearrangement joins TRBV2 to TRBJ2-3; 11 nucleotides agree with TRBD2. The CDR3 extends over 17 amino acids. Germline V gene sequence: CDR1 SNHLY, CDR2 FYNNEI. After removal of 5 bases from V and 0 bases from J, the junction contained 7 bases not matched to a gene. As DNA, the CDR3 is TGTGCCAGCAGTTCGGGACTAGCGGTCCAGAGCACAGATACGCAGTATTTT. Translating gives CASSSGLAVQSTDTQYF. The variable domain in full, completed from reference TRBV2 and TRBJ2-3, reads EPEVTQTPSHQVTQMGQEVILRCVPISNHLYFYWYRQILGQKVEFLVSFYNNEISEKSEIFDDQFSVERPDGSNFTLKIRSTKLEDSAMYFCASSSGLAVQSTDTQYFGPGTRLTVL.

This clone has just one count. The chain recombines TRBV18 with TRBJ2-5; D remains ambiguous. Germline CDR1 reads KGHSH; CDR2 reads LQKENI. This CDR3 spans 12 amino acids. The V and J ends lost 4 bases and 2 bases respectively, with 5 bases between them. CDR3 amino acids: CASSLSQETQYF. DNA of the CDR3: TGTGCCAGCTCACTGAGTCAAGAGACCCAGTACTTC. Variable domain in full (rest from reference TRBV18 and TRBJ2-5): NAGVMQNPRHLVRRRGQEARLRCSPMKGHSHVYWYRQLPEEGLKFMVYLQKENIIDESGMPKERFSAEFPKEGPSILRIQQVVRGDSAAYFCASSLSQETQYFGPGTRLLVL.

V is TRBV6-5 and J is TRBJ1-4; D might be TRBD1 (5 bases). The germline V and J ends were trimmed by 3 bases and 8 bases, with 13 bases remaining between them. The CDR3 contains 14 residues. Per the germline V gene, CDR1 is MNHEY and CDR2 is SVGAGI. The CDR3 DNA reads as TGTGCCAGCAGTTATAAAGGGGCCGGAGAAAAACTGTTTTTT. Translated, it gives CASSYKGAGEKLFF.